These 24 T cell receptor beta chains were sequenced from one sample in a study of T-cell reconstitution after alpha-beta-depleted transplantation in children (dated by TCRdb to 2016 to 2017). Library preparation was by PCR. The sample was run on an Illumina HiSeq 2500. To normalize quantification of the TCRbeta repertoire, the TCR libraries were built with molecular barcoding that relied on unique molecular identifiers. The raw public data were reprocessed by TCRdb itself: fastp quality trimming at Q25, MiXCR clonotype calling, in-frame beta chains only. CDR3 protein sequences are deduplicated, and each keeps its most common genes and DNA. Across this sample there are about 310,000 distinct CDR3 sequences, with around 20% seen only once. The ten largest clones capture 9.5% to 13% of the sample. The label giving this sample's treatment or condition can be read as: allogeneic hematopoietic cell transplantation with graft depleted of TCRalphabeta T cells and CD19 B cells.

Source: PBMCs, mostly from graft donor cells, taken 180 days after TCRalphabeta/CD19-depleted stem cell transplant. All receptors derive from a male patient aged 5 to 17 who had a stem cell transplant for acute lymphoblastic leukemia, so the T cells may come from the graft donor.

The CDR3 here is CASSFLAGEGTDTQYF. The CDR3 bases are TGTGCCAGCAGTTTTCTAGCGGGAGAAGGCACAGATACGCAGTATTTT. V is TRBV28 and J is TRBJ2-3, with 10 bases that match TRBD2. V trimming: 3 bases; J trimming: 1 base; junction bases outside the gene matches: 4. The CDR3 loop spans 16 amino acids. The germline CDR1 and CDR2 sequences are MDHEN and SYDVKM. Based on the CDR3 plus reference TRBV28 and TRBJ2-3, the full variable domain is DVKVTQSSRYLVKRTGEKVFLECVQDMDHENMFWYRQDPGLGLRLIYFSYDVKMKEKGDIPEGYSVSREKKERFSLILESASTNQTSMYLCASSFLAGEGTDTQYFGPGTRLTVL.

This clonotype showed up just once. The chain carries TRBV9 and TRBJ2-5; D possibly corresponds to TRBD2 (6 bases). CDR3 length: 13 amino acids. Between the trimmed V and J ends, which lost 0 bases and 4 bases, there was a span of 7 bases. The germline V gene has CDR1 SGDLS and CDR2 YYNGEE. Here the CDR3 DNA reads TGTGCCAGCAGCGTAGACGGGAGAGAGACCCAGTACTTC. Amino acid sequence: CASSVDGRETQYF.

The chain's CDR3 is CASSQDTRERINEQFF. In nucleotides, the CDR3 is TGTGCCAGCAGCCAAGATACGAGGGAACGGATCAATGAGCAGTTCTTC. The chain links TRBV4-2 to TRBJ2-1, with D possibly matching TRBD2 (5 bases). V was shortened by 0 bases and J by 6 bases, with 15 bases between the two germline ends. The CDR3 is 16 amino acids. Per the germline V gene, CDR1 is LGHNA and CDR2 is YNFKEQ.

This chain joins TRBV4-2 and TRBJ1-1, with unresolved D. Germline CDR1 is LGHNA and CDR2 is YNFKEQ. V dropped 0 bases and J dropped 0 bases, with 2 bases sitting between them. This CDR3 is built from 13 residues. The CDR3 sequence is CASSQDLNTEAFF. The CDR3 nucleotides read TGTGCCAGCAGCCAAGATTTGAACACTGAAGCTTTCTTT.

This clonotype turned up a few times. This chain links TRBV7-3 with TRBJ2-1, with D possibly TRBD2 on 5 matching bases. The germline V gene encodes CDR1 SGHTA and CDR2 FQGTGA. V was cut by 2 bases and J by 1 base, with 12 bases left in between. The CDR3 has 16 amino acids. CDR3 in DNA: TGTGCCAGCAGCTTAGGGGAGACTGTTTCCTACAATGAGCAGTTCTTC. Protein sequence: CASSLGETVSYNEQFF.

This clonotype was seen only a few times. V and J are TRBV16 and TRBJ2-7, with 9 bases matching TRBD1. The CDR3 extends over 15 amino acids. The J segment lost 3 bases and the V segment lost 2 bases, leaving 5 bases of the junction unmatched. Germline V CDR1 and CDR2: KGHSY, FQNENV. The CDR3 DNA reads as TGTGCCAGCAGCCAACCCGGGACAGGGTTCTACGAGCAGTACTTC. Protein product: CASSQPGTGFYEQYF.

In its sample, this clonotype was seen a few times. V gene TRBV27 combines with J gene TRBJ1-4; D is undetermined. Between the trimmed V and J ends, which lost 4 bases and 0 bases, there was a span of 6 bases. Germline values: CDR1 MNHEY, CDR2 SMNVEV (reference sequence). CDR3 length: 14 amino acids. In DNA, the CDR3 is TGTGCCAGCAGTTCCCAGACAACTAATGAAAAACTGTTTTTT. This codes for CASSSQTTNEKLFF.

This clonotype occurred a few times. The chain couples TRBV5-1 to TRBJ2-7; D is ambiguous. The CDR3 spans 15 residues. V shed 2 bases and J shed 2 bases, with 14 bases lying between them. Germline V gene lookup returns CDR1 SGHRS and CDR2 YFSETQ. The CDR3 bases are TGCGCCAGCAGCTTAACCCATGGGTCAACCTACGAGCAGTACTTC. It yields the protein CASSLTHGSTYEQYF. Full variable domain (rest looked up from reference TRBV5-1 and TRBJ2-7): KAGVTQTPRYLIKTRGQQVTLSCSPISGHRSVSWYQQTPGQGLQFLFEYFSETQRNKGNFPGRFSGRQFSNSRSEMNVSTLELGDSALYLCASSLTHGSTYEQYFGPGTRLTVT.

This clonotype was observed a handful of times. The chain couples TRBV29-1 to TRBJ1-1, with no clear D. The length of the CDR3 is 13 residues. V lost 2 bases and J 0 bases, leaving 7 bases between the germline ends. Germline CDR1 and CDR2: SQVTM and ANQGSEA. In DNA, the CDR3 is TGCAGCGTTGAACAGACAATGAACACTGAAGCTTTCTTT. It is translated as CSVEQTMNTEAFF.

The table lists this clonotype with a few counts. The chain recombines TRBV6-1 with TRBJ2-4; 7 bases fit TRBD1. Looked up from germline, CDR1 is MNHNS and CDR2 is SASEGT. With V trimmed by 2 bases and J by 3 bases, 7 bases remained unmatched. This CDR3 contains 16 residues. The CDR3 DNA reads TGTGCCAGCAGTGAATTAGGGGGCAGTAGCAAAAACATTCAGTACTTC. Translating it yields CASSELGGSSKNIQYF.

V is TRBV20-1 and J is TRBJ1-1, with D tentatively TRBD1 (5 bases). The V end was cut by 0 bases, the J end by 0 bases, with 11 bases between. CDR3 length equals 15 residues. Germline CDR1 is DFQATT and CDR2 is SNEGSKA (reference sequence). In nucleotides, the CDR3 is TGCAGTGCTAGAGATAGTGGACATTTGAACACTGAAGCTTTCTTT. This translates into CSARDSGHLNTEAFF.

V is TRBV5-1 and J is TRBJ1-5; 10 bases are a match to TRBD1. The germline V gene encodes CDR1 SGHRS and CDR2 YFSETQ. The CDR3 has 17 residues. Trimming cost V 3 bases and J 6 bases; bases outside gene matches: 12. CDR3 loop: CASSSGTGDPIGQPQHF. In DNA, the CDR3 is TGCGCCAGCAGCTCAGGGACAGGGGACCCTATTGGTCAGCCCCAGCATTTT.

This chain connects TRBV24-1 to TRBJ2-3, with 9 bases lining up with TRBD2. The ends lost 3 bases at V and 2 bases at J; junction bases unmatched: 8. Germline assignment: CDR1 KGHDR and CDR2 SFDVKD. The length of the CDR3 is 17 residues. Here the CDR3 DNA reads TGTGCCACCAGTGATCGTCTAGCGGGACGATACACAGATACGCAGTATTTT. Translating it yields CATSDRLAGRYTDTQYF.

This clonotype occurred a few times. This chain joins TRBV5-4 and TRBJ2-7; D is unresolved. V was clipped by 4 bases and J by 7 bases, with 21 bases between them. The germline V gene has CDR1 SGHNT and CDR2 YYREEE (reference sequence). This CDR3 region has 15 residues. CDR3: CASSDVPGPLGEQYF. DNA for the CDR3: TGTGCCAGCAGCGATGTTCCGGGCCCGCTGGGGGAGCAGTACTTC.

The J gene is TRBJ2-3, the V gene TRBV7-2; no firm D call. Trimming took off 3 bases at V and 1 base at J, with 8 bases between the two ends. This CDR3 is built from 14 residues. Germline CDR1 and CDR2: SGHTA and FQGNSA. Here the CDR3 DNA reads TGTGCCAGCAGCTTCTGGAGTGGCACAGATACGCAGTATTTT. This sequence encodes CASSFWSGTDTQYF.

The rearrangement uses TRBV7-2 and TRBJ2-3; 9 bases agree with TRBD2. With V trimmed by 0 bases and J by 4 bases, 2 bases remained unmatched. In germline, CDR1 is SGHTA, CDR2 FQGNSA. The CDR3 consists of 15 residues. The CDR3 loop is CASSLASGSADTQYF. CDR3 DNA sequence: TGTGCCAGCAGCTTAGCTAGCGGGAGTGCAGATACGCAGTATTTT.

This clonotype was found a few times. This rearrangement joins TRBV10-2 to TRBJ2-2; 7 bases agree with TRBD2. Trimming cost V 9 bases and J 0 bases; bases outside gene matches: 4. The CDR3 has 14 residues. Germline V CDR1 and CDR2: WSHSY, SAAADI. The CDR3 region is CASESGANTGELFF. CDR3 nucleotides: TGCGCCAGTGAAAGCGGGGCGAACACCGGGGAGCTGTTTTTT.

This chain's CDR3 is CASSQVLAGDRNEQFF. CDR3 nucleotide sequence: TGTGCCAGCAGCCAGGTCCTAGCGGGAGATAGAAATGAGCAGTTCTTC. The chain joins TRBV4-2 to TRBJ2-1; 10 bases line up with TRBD2. CDR3 length: 16 residues. Germline CDR1 reads LGHNA; CDR2 reads YNFKEQ. V was clipped by 3 bases and J by 7 bases; unmatched bases: 9.

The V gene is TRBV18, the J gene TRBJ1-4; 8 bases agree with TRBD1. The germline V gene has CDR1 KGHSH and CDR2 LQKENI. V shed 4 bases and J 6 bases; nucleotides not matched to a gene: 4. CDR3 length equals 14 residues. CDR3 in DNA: TGTGCCAGCTCACGGGACAGGTTACATGAAAAACTGTTTTTT. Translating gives CASSRDRLHEKLFF.

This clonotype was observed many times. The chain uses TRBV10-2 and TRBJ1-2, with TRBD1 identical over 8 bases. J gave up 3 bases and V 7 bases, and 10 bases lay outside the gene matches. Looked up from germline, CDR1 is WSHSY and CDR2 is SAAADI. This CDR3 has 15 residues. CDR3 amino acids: CASIRTGPWDYGYTF. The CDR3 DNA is TGCGCCAGCATTCGGACAGGGCCTTGGGACTATGGCTACACCTTC.

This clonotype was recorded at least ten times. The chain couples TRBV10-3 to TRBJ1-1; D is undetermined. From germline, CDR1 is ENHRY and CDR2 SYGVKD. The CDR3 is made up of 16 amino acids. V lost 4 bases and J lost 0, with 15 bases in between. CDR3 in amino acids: CAISVGGRQMNTEAFF. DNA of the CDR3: TGTGCCATCAGTGTGGGTGGACGGCAGATGAACACTGAAGCTTTCTTT.

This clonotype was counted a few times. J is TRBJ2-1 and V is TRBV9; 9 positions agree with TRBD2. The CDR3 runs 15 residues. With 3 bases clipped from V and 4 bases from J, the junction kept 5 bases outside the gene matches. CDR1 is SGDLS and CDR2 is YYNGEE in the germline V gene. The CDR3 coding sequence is TGTGCCAGCAGCGATAGCGGGAGTCGATACAATGAGCAGTTCTTC. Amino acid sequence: CASSDSGSRYNEQFF.

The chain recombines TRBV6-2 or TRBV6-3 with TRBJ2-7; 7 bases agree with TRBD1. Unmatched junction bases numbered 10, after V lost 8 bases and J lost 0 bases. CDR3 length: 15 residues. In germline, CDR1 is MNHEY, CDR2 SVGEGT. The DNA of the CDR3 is TGTGCCAGCGGCTCCCGGGACAGCTACTCCTACGAGCAGTACTTC. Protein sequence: CASGSRDSYSYEQYF.

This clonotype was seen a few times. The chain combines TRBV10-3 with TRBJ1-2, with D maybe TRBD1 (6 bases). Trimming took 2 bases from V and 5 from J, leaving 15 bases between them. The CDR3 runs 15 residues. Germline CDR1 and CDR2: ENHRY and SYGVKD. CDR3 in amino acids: CAISEDRTAGYGYTF. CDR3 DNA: TGTGCCATCAGTGAGGATCGGACAGCTGGATATGGCTACACCTTC.